The clone carrying this T cell receptor (beta chain) is judged medium-sized. As yet, its antigen is unknown. Trimming took 6 bases from V and 5 from J, leaving 14 bases between them. CDR3 length: 14 amino acids. Germline V lookup: CDR1 WNHNN, CDR2 SYGVQD (reference sequence). The sample is drawn from a study of a mutant IDH1 vaccine in newly diagnosed glioma. In the study overall: Treatment recipients were around 62% male and about 40% female, and their mean age was approximately 42 years. Beforehand, treatment had been radiotherapy, temozolomide, or both; the majority received both. General study findings and limits: Vaccine-induced immune responses were detected in around 93% of patients. There seemed to be no relation between pseudoprogression and changes in top peripheral T cell clonotypes.

Repertoires were generated with immunoSEQ multiplex PCR, while TCRdb's copy carries only in-frame clones and drops some. This repertoire shows roughly 36,000 clones, 70% to 90% found once; its top ten account for less than 3%. The time point is: week 23, last vaccination. It was 300 ug of mutant IDH1 20-mer peptide that made up each vaccine dose, given with topical imiquimod. The sequenced sample was PBMCs, obtained from a glioma patient whose treatment included an IDH1 peptide vaccine. The clonotype was recovered from a man aged 35-49 years with glioma. The chain has TRBV10-1 and TRBJ2-1; D unclear. CDR3 residues: CASSPKWGNNEQFF. The CDR3 DNA follows: TGCGCCAGCAGCCCTAAATGGGGAAACAATGAGCAGTTCTTC.